Below are 30 T cell receptor beta chains sequenced from a single sample in a study of cytotoxic CD8 clonotypes in ibrutinib-treated CLL. Sequenced by immunoSEQ multiplex PCR; TCRdb stores in-frame clones only, minus some. Here the sample spans over 200,000 clones, roughly three quarters being singletons. The sample in question was PBMCs, obtained after 12 months of ibrutinib treatment. The receptors originated from a human donor with chronic lymphocytic leukemia.

The gene calls are TRBV27 and TRBJ1-4; D gene uncertain. The ends were cut back, 3 bases at V and 7 bases at J, with 9 bases in the middle. CDR1 MNHEY and CDR2 SMNVEV come from the germline V gene (reference sequence). The CDR3 extends over 13 amino acids. CDR3 protein: CASSFSRGEKLFF. In DNA form, the CDR3 reads TGTGCCAGCAGTTTTAGCCGGGGTGAAAAACTGTTTTTT.

The chain has TRBV28 and TRBJ1-3; D not resolved. V gave up 3 bases and J gave up 5 bases, with 2 bases separating them. The CDR3 length is 11 residues. CDR1 MDHEN and CDR2 SYDVKM come from the germline V gene. The CDR3 sequence is CASSLRNTIYF. Here the CDR3 DNA reads TGTGCCAGCAGTTTGCGAAACACCATATATTTT. Using reference TRBV28 and TRBJ1-3 for the parts outside the CDR3, the full variable domain is DVKVTQSSRYLVKRTGEKVFLECVQDMDHENMFWYRQDPGLGLRLIYFSYDVKMKEKGDIPEGYSVSREKKERFSLILESASTNQTSMYLCASSLRNTIYFGEGSWLTVV.

V and J are TRBV30 and TRBJ2-7, with D maybe TRBD2 (6 bases). There are 13 residues in the CDR3. Trimming took 4 bases from V and 7 from J, leaving 17 bases between them. Germline CDR1 is GTSNPN and CDR2 is SVGIG (reference sequence). The CDR3 coding sequence is TGTGCCTGGAATCCCGGGACCGCGGGGGAGCAGTACTTC. Its protein product is CAWNPGTAGEQYF.

The chain joins TRBV30 to TRBJ1-4; D unresolved. The V end lost 8 bases, the J end lost 6 bases, and 13 bases lay between the germline ends. CDR1 GTSNPN and CDR2 SVGIG come from the germline V gene (reference sequence). This CDR3 has 12 residues. CDR3 bases: TGTGCCGGGTGGGGAAGTGATGAAAAACTGTTTTTT. Translation gives CAGWGSDEKLFF.

V is TRBV10-1 and J is TRBJ1-1; TRBD1 might be the D (6 bases). Looked up from germline, CDR1 is WNHNN and CDR2 is SYGVQD (reference sequence). The CDR3 extends over 20 amino acids. V was trimmed by 6 bases and J by 0 bases, leaving 29 bases between them. CDR3 DNA sequence: TGCGCCAGCAGGGACAGTAAGGAGGAAAAACGATCCTCTCTGAACACTGAAGCTTTCTTT. It is translated as CASRDSKEEKRSSLNTEAFF.

On this clone: Its ends do not fully match the called genes, so a read error is possible. The chain uses TRBV11-2 and TRBJ2-3, with 7 bases identical to TRBD2. The germline CDR1 and CDR2 sequences are SGHAT and FQNNGV. This CDR3 spans 12 amino acids. The CDR3 is CASSLGLGSKNF. The CDR3 DNA sequence: TGTGCCAGCAGCCTCGGACTAGGGAGCAAGAATTTT.

The V and J genes are TRBV6-5 and TRBJ2-7; D gene ambiguous. CDR1 is MNHEY, CDR2 SVGAGI, per germline. Between the trimmed V and J ends, which lost 11 bases and 0 bases, there was a span of 14 bases. The CDR3 has 13 amino acids. CDR3 nucleotides: TGTGCCTCTGAAGGCAGAGCCTCCTACGAGCAGTACTTC. It encodes CASEGRASYEQYF.

The rearrangement uses TRBV28 and TRBJ2-3; D unclear. The germline V gene encodes CDR1 MDHEN and CDR2 SYDVKM. Trimming pared 8 bases from V and 0 bases from J, leaving 9 bases between. CDR3 length: 13 residues. The CDR3 coding sequence is TGTGCCAGCGGGCAGCCTAGCACAGATACGCAGTATTTT. Translation gives CASGQPSTDTQYF.

The CDR3 DNA reads as TGCAGCGTTGAGCGGGGGTCCGGGCGGAATGAGCAGTTCTTC. Protein: CSVERGSGRNEQFF. The V gene is TRBV29-1, the J gene TRBJ2-1, with 7 positions matching TRBD2. The CDR3 covers 14 residues. V lost 3 bases, J lost 7 bases, and 9 bases stayed unmatched. Germline lookup yields CDR1 SQVTM and CDR2 ANQGSEA.

This chain connects TRBV5-3 to TRBJ1-1, with 8 nucleotides matching TRBD1. TRBV5-3 is treated as an ORF (open reading frame) with a function not yet certain. The CDR3 consists of 14 residues. V lost 4 bases, J lost 4 bases, and 6 bases stayed unmatched. The CDR3 sequence: CARSKDRESTEAFF. The CDR3 region has the DNA TGTGCCAGAAGCAAGGACAGGGAATCCACTGAAGCTTTCTTT.

This clone occurred a few times. V and J are TRBV27 and TRBJ1-5, with D hard to call. The V and J ends lost 3 bases and 9 bases respectively, with 12 bases between them. Germline V gene sequence: CDR1 MNHEY, CDR2 SMNVEV (reference sequence). This CDR3 comprises 13 residues. In DNA form, the CDR3 reads TGTGCCAGCAGTTTGAGTCCGATTGGGCCCCAGCATTTT. This encodes CASSLSPIGPQHF.

A word on this clone: Other DNA sequences from this sample encode an identical CDR3 as well. The V call is TRBV30, the J call TRBJ2-7; D not resolved. The CDR3 runs to 11 residues. Germline CDR1 and CDR2: GTSNPN and SVGIG (reference sequence). V lost 3 bases, J lost 3 bases, and 6 bases lay in between. CDR3 region: CAWSLGYEQYF. The CDR3 DNA reads TGTGCCTGGAGCCTCGGCTACGAGCAGTACTTC.

V is TRBV28 and J is TRBJ2-7; D is possibly TRBD2 (5 bases). The CDR3 length is 13 residues. Trimming removed 3 bases from V and 4 bases from J, with 10 bases in between. Germline V gives CDR1 MDHEN, CDR2 SYDVKM. In nucleotides, the CDR3 is TGTGCCAGCAGTTTGAAGAGGACTTACGAGCAGTACTTC. This gives the protein CASSLKRTYEQYF.

The rearrangement uses TRBV5-1 and TRBJ2-3, with D possibly matching TRBD2 (6 bases). CDR3 length equals 14 residues. Trimming cost V 3 bases and J 4 bases, with 12 bases left between them. Germline CDR1 SGHRS, CDR2 YFSETQ. CDR3 sequence: CASSSGTSADTQYF. CDR3 DNA sequence: TGCGCCAGCAGCTCCGGGACTTCTGCAGATACGCAGTATTTT.

This clone was recorded only once. V usage is TRBV11-3 and J usage is TRBJ2-1; D is possibly TRBD1 or TRBD2 (5 bases each). The CDR3 runs to 14 residues. In germline, CDR1 is SGHNT, CDR2 YENEEA. V gave up 7 bases and J gave up 4 bases, with 14 bases separating them. The CDR3 DNA reads TGTGCCAGCAAAGCCGGGACCGCTTACAATGAGCAGTTCTTC. The encoded protein is CASKAGTAYNEQFF.

The V call is TRBV14, the J call TRBJ1-1; D is undetermined. The CDR3 spans 13 residues. Trimming stripped 0 bases from V and 10 bases from J, with 12 bases between. The germline V gene has CDR1 SGHDN and CDR2 FVKESK. For the CDR3, the DNA is TGTGCCAGCAGCCAAGATAGGGTGTGGGGAGCTTTCTTT. Its translation: CASSQDRVWGAFF.

The chain combines TRBV14 with TRBJ2-3; the match to TRBD1 covers 10 bases. This CDR3 spans 17 amino acids. Germline V lookup: CDR1 SGHDN, CDR2 FVKESK. V lost 0 bases and J lost 4; bases outside the gene matches: 7. CDR3 region: CASSQDRETGGSDTQYF. In DNA, the CDR3 is TGTGCCAGCAGCCAAGATCGGGAGACAGGGGGCTCAGATACGCAGTATTTT.

This rearrangement joins TRBV2 to TRBJ1-5, with 7 positions matching TRBD1. The ends lost 1 base at V and 2 bases at J; junction bases unmatched: 17. Germline CDR1 SNHLY, CDR2 FYNNEI. The CDR3 spans 20 residues. CDR3 in DNA: TGTGCCAGCAGTGAAGGAATACGAAGGGGGCGAGTGAAAGGCAATCAGCCCCAGCATTTT. Its protein is CASSEGIRRGRVKGNQPQHF. Full variable domain (remainder filled in from reference TRBV2 and TRBJ1-5): EPEVTQTPSHQVTQMGQEVILRCVPISNHLYFYWYRQILGQKVEFLVSFYNNEISEKSEIFDDQFSVERPDGSNFTLKIRSTKLEDSAMYFCASSEGIRRGRVKGNQPQHFGDGTRLSIL.

This clone has just one count. The chain uses TRBV5-6 and TRBJ2-1; tentatively, D is TRBD2 (6 bases). This CDR3 contains 15 residues. The germline gives CDR1 SGHDT, CDR2 YYEEEE. The V gene lost 1 base and the J gene lost 0 bases, with 8 bases spanning the gap. As DNA, the CDR3 is TGTGCCAGCAGCTTGAGGGGAGGCTCCTACAATGAGCAGTTCTTC. This codes for CASSLRGGSYNEQFF.

The chain carries TRBV9 and TRBJ2-3, with D perhaps TRBD2 (6 bases). V was cut by 5 bases and J by 2 bases, with 21 bases left in between. This CDR3 contains 17 residues. Germline V lookup: CDR1 SGDLS, CDR2 YYNGEE. CDR3 region: CASRVGGSGDLTDTQYF. In DNA, the CDR3 is TGTGCCAGCAGGGTGGGGGGATCAGGTGACCTCACAGATACGCAGTATTTT.

V gene TRBV30 combines with J gene TRBJ2-5; D assignment may be TRBD1 or TRBD2 (5 bases each). The ends were cut back, 6 bases at V and 2 bases at J, with 10 bases in the middle. Germline V gene sequence: CDR1 GTSNPN, CDR2 SVGIG (reference sequence). The CDR3 loop spans 12 amino acids. As DNA, the CDR3 is TGTGCCTGCAGGGACCCACAAGAGACCCAGTACTTC. Amino acids: CACRDPQETQYF.

The gene calls are TRBV29-1 and TRBJ1-1, with a weak D call TRBD1 (5 bases). This CDR3 has 14 amino acids. The germline V and J ends were trimmed by 4 bases and 2 bases, with 14 bases remaining between them. From germline, CDR1 is SQVTM and CDR2 ANQGSEA. For the CDR3, the DNA is TGCAGCGTTGCCCGGGGCGGGCCCAACACTGAAGCTTTCTTT. This codes for CSVARGGPNTEAFF. The full variable domain, with the rest looked up from reference TRBV29-1 and TRBJ1-1, is SAVISQKPSRDICQRGTSLTIQCQVDSQVTMMFWYRQQPGQSLTLIATANQGSEATYESGFVIDKFPISRPNLTFSTLTVSNMSPEDSSIYLCSVARGGPNTEAFFGQGTRLTVV.

The chain employs TRBV9 and TRBJ2-2, with D unresolved. V was pared by 0 bases and J by 0 bases, with 9 bases between. This CDR3 spans 16 amino acids. In germline, CDR1 is SGDLS, CDR2 YYNGEE. The CDR3 DNA is TGTGCCAGCAGCGTAGTTCCCACCGCGAACACCGGGGAGCTGTTTTTT. It translates to CASSVVPTANTGELFF. Supplemented by reference TRBV9 and TRBJ2-2, the full variable domain reads DSGVTQTPKHLITATGQRVTLRCSPRSGDLSVYWYQQSLDQGLQFLIQYYNGEERAKGNILERFSAQQFPDLHSELNLSSLELGDSALYFCASSVVPTANTGELFFGEGSRLTVL.

This chain joins TRBV9 and TRBJ1-2; no reliable D call. The length of the CDR3 is 16 residues. V gave up 3 bases and J gave up 4 bases, with 19 bases separating them. Germline CDR1 reads SGDLS; CDR2 reads YYNGEE. CDR3 sequence: CASSAAPTLGGYGYTF. Written as DNA, the CDR3 is TGTGCCAGCAGCGCAGCTCCGACTCTGGGAGGCTATGGCTACACCTTC.

V and J are TRBV4-3 and TRBJ1-5; no clear D gene. Germline V gene data show CDR1 as LGHNA and CDR2 as YSLEER. The V gene lost 1 base and the J gene lost 3 bases, with 7 bases spanning the gap. CDR3 length equals 14 residues. The CDR3 protein is CASSQVILNQPQHF. The CDR3 DNA is TGCGCCAGCAGCCAAGTTATACTCAATCAGCCCCAGCATTTT.

V and J are TRBV4-3 and TRBJ1-2; no definite D call. The CDR3 sequence is 16 residues long. The V and J ends lost 3 bases and 4 bases respectively, with 18 bases between them. Germline lookup yields CDR1 LGHNA and CDR2 YSLEER. CDR3: CASSQIDAGTSYGYTF. For the CDR3, the DNA is TGCGCCAGCAGCCAGATAGATGCAGGAACGTCCTATGGCTACACCTTC.

This sequence joins TRBV4-1 and TRBJ2-1; 13 nucleotides align to TRBD2. The CDR3 is 16 amino acids. V was pared by 4 bases and J by 6 bases, with 6 bases of the junction left unmatched. Germline assignment: CDR1 MGHRA and CDR2 YSYEKL. The CDR3: CASSPRLAGGPNEQFF. The CDR3 DNA follows: TGCGCCAGCAGCCCACGACTAGCGGGGGGCCCCAATGAGCAGTTCTTC.

The rearrangement uses TRBV7-9 and TRBJ1-4; no definite D call. Trimming cost V 3 bases and J 8 bases, with 13 bases left between them. Looked up from germline, CDR1 is SEHNR and CDR2 is FQNEAQ (reference sequence). This CDR3 is 14 amino acids long. In DNA form, the CDR3 reads TGTGCCAGCAGCTTTCTGACTGAGCCGGAAAAACTGTTTTTT. Amino acids: CASSFLTEPEKLFF.

J is TRBJ1-1 and V is TRBV5-1; the D is unclear. V shed 5 bases and J shed 3 bases, with 11 bases lying between them. CDR1 and CDR2 from the germline V gene are SGHRS and YFSETQ. The CDR3 covers 13 residues. The CDR3 DNA follows: TGCGCCAGCAGAGGGATCGGGTACACTGAAGCTTTCTTT. Translation gives CASRGIGYTEAFF.

The V gene is TRBV21-1, the J gene TRBJ2-6. TRBV21-1 is an annotated pseudogene. This CDR3 spans 19 amino acids. This CDR3 is CASSKRFGILPSGANVLTF. The CDR3, as DNA: TGTGCCAGCAGCAAAAGGTTTGGAATCCTTCCCTCTGGGGCCAACGTCCTGACTTTC.